The entry below gives a single TCR beta chain sequence along with its context. T cells were not sorted, and total RNA was isolated straight from whole blood. This CDR3 comprises 18 residues. Germline V gene data show CDR1 as SGHNT and CDR2 as YENEEA. These data come from a study of monozygotic twins with inflammatory bowel disease. UMIs that included a 6-nucleotide sample barcode were added by template switching, which took place during cDNA synthesis. TCRdb processed the 5' RACE reads again and assigns one entry to each CDR3 protein, with no DNA. In all, the sample yields about 160,000 distinct CDR3 sequences.

This TCR was recovered from a human donor with ulcerative colitis or Crohn's disease, or a healthy co-twin of an affected twin (not recorded which). Sequencing used blood. The chain joins TRBV11-3 to TRBJ2-2; as DNA is missing, the TRBD1 call by TCRdb cannot be tested. CDR3 protein: CASSLRSLGGESTGELFF.